This T cell receptor beta chain is drawn from a study of identical twins. In TCRdb, the 5' RACE reads were re-called with MiXCR into one record per CDR3 protein. The repertoire holds 500,000 or so distinct CDR3 sequences, with less than 25% as singletons. The V gene lost 0 bases and the J gene lost 0 bases, with 14 bases spanning the gap. Germline V gene lookup returns CDR1 LGHNA and CDR2 YSLEER. This CDR3 is 17 amino acids long. This clonotype was recorded at least ten times. The sample was also linked to a second study, of T cells expressing NK-cell markers.

This receptor was obtained from a woman under 30 in good health. The chain recombines TRBV4-3 with TRBJ2-5; D ambiguous. Material for sequencing was CD4+ T cells sorted from blood. The CDR3 DNA is TGCGCCAGCAGCCAAGACTACTCTCCTCCATACCAAGAGACCCAGTACTTC. The encoded protein is CASSQDYSPPYQETQYF.